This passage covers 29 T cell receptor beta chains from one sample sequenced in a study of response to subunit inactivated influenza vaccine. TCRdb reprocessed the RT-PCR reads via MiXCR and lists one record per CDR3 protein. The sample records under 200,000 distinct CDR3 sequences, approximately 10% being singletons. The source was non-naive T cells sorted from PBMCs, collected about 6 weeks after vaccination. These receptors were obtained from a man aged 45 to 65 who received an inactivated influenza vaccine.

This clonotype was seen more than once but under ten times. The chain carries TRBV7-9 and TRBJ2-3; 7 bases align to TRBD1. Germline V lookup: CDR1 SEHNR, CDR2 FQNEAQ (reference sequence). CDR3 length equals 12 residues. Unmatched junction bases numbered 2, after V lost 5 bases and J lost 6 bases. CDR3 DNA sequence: TGTGCCAGCAGCGAGGACAGGGATACGCAGTATTTT. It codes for CASSEDRDTQYF.

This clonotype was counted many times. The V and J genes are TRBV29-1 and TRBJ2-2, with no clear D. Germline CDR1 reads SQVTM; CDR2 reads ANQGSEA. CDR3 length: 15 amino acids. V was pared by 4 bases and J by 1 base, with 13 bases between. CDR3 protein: CSVAGDTKNTGELFF. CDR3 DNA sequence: TGCAGCGTTGCAGGAGACACGAAGAACACCGGGGAGCTGTTTTTT.

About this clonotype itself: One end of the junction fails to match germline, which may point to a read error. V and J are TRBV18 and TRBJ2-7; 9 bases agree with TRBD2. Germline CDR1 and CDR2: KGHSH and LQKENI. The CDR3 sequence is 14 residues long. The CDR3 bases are TGTGCCAGCTCCCCACCGGGACTAGCTTACGAGCAGTACTTC. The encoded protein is CASSPPGLAYEQYF.

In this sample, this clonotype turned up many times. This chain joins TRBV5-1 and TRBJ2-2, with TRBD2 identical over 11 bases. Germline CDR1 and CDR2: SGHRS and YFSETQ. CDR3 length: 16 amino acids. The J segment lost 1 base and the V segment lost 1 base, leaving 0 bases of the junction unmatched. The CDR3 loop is CASSLTSGRNTGELFF. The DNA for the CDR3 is TGCGCCAGCAGCTTGACTAGCGGGAGGAACACCGGGGAGCTGTTTTTT.

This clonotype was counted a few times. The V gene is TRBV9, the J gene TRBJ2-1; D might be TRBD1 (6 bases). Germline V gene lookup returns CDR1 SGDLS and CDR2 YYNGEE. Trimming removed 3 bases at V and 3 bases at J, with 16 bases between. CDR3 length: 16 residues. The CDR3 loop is CASSGTTGHGYNEQFF. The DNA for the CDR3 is TGTGCCAGCAGCGGGACGACAGGTCACGGCTACAATGAGCAGTTCTTC.

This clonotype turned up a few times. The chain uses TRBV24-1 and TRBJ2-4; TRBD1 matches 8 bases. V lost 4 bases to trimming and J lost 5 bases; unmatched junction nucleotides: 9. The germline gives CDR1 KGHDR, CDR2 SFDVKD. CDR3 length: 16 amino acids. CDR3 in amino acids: CATSDPTGDSQNIQYF. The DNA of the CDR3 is TGTGCCACCAGTGACCCGACAGGGGACTCCCAAAACATTCAGTACTTC.

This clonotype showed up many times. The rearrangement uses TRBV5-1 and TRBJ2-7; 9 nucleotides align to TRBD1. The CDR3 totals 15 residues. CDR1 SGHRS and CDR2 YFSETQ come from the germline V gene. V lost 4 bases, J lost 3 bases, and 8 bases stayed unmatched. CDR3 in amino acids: CASSTGTGLIYEQYF. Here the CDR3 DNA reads TGCGCCAGCAGCACTGGGACAGGGCTAATCTACGAGCAGTACTTC.

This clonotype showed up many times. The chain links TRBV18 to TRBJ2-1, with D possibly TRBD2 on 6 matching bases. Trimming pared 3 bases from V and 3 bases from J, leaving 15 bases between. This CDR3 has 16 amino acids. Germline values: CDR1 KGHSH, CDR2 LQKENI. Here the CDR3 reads CASSPPGVADYNEQFF. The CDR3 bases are TGTGCCAGCTCACCCCCCGGGGTAGCGGACTACAATGAGCAGTTCTTC.

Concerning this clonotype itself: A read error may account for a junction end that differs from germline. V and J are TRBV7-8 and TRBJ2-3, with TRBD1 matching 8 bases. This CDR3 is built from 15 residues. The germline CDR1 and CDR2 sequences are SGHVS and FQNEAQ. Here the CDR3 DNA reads TGTGCCAGCAGCTTGCAGGGGGCAAGGACAGAGACGCAGTATTTT. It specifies CASSLQGARTETQYF. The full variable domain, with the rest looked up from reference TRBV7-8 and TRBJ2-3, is GAGVSQSPRYKVAKRGQDVALRCDPISGHVSLFWYQQALGQGPEFLTYFQNEAQLDKSGLPSDRFFAERPEGSVSTLKIQRTQQEDSAVYLCASSLQGARTETQYFGPGTRLTVL.

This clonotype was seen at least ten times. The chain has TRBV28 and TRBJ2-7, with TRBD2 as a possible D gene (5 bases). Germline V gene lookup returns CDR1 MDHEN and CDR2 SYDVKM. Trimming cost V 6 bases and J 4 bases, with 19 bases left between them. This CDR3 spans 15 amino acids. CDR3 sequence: CASSPTARVGYEQYF. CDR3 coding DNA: TGTGCCAGCAGCCCTACGGCGAGGGTCGGATACGAGCAGTACTTC.

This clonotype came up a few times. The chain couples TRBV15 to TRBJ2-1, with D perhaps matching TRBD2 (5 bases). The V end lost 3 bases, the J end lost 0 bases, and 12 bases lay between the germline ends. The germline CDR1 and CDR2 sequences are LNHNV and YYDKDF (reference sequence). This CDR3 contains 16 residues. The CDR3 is CATSRRVGSSYNEQFF. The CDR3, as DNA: TGTGCCACCAGCAGGCGGGTTGGGAGCTCCTACAATGAGCAGTTCTTC.

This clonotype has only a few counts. CDR3 sequence: CASRLIAGGSTDTQYF. The CDR3 bases are TGTGCCAGCAGGCTTATAGCGGGAGGAAGCACAGATACGCAGTATTTT. This chain joins TRBV6-2 or TRBV6-3 and TRBJ2-3, with 10 bases identical to TRBD2. The CDR3 is made up of 16 amino acids. V trimming: 6 bases; J trimming: 0 bases; junction bases outside the gene matches: 6. Germline CDR1 reads MNHEY; CDR2 reads SVGEGT.

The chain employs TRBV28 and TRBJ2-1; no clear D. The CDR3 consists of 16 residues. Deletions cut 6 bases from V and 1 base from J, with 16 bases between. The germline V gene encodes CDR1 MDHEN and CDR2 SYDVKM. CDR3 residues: CASRSDSDQSYNEQFF. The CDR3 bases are TGTGCCAGCAGGTCAGACTCGGACCAATCCTACAATGAGCAGTTCTTC.

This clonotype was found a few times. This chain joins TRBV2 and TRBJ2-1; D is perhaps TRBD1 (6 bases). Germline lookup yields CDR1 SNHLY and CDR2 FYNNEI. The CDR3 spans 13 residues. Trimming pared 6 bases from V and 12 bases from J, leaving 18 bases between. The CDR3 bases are TGTGCCAGCAGGTCTGGACAGTCGCAAGTGCAGTTCTTC. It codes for CASRSGQSQVQFF.

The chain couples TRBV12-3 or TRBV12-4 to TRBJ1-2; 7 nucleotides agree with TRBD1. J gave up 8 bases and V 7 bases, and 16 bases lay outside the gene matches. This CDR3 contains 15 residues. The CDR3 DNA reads TGTGCCAGCAACAAAGGGACAGTTTCTGCAGGGGGCTACACCTTC. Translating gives CASNKGTVSAGGYTF.

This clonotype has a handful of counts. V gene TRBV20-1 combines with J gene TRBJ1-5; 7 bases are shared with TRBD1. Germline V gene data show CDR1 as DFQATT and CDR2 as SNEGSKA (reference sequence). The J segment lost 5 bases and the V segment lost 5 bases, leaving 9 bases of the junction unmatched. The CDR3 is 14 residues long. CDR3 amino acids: CSAGSQGGYQPQHF. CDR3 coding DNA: TGCAGTGCTGGGAGTCAGGGGGGATATCAGCCCCAGCATTTT.

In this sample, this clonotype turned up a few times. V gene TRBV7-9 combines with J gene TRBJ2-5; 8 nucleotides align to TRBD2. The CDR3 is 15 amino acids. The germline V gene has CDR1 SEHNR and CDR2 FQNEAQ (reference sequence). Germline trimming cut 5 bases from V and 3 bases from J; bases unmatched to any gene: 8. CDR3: CASSPKGTREETQYF. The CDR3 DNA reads TGTGCCAGCAGCCCTAAGGGGACTAGGGAAGAGACCCAGTACTTC.

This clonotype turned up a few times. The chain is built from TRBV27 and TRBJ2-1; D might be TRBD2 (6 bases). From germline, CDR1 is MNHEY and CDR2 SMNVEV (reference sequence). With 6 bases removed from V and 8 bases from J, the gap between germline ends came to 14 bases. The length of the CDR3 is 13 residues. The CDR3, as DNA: TGTGCCAGCAGCCCGACTAGATCCCATGAGCAGTTCTTC. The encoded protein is CASSPTRSHEQFF.

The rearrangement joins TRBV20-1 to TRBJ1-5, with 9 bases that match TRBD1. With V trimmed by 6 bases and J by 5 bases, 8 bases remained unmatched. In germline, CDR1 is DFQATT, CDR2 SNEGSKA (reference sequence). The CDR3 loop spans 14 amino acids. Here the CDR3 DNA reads TGCAGTGCGAGGACAGGGGAGGGCGATCAGCCCCAGCATTTT. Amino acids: CSARTGEGDQPQHF.

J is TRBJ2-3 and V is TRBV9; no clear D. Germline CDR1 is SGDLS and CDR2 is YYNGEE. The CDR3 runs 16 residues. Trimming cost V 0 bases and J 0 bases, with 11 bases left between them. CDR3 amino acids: CASSVVETSSTDTQYF. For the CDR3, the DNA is TGTGCCAGCAGCGTAGTTGAGACATCTAGCACAGATACGCAGTATTTT.

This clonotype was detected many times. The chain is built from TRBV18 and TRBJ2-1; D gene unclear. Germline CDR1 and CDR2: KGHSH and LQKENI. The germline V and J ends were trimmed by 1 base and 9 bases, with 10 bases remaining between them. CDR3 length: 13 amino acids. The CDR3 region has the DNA TGTGCCAGCTCACCACTGAATTTTCCTGAGCAGTTCTTC. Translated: CASSPLNFPEQFF.

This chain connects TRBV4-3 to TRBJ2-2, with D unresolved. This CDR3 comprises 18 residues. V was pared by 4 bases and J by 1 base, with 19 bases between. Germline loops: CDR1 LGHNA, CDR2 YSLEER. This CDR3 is CASSPRDWTDENTGELFF. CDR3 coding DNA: TGCGCCAGCAGCCCAAGAGATTGGACGGACGAGAACACCGGGGAGCTGTTTTTT.

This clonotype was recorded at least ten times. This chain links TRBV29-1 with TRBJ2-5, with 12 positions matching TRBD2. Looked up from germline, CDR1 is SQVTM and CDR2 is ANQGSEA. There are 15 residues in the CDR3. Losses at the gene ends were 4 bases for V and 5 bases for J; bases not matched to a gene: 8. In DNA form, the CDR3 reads TGCAGCGTTGCGGCTAGCGGGGGGGCCAGTGAGACCCAGTACTTC. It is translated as CSVAASGGASETQYF.

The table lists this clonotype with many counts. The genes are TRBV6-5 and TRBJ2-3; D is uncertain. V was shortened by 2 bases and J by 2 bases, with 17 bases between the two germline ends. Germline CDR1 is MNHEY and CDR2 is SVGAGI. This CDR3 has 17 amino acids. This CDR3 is CASSYDRAGTDTDTQYF. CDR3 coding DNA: TGTGCCAGCAGTTACGATCGGGCAGGAACCGACACAGATACGCAGTATTTT.

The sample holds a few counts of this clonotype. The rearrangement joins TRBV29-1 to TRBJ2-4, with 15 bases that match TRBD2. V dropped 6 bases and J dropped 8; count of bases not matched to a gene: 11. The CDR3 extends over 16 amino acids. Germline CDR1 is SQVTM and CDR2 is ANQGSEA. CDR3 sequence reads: CSVRTSGRAFAHIQYF. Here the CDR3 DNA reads TGCAGCGTCCGGACTAGCGGGAGGGCTTTTGCGCACATTCAGTACTTC.

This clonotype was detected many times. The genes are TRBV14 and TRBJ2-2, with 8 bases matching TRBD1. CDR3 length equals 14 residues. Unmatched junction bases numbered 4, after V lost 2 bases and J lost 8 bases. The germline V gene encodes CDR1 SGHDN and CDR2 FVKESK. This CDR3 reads CASSQNRGSGELFF. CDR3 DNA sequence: TGTGCCAGCAGCCAAAACAGGGGGTCGGGGGAGCTGTTTTTT.

CDR3 region: CASSSSGRANEQFF. The CDR3 DNA follows: TGTGCCAGCAGCTCTAGCGGGAGGGCCAATGAGCAGTTCTTC. This chain links TRBV7-9 with TRBJ2-1; 12 nucleotides match TRBD2. Per germline, CDR1 SEHNR and CDR2 FQNEAQ (reference sequence). The CDR3 has 14 amino acids. Trimming cost V 4 bases and J 6 bases; bases outside gene matches: 1. Drawing the rest from reference TRBV7-9 and TRBJ2-1, the complete variable domain is DTGVSQNPRHKITKRGQNVTFRCDPISEHNRLYWYRQTLGQGPEFLTYFQNEAQLEKSRLLSDRFSAERPKGSFSTLEIQRTEQGDSAMYLCASSSSGRANEQFFGPGTRLTVL.

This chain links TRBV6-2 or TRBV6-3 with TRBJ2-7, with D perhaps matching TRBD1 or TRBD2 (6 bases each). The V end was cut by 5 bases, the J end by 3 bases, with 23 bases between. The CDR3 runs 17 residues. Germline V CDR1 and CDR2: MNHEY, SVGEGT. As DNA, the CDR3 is TGTGCCAGCAGTGGAGGGGCAGGGGCGCCCCTCTACTACGAGCAGTACTTC. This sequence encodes CASSGGAGAPLYYEQYF.

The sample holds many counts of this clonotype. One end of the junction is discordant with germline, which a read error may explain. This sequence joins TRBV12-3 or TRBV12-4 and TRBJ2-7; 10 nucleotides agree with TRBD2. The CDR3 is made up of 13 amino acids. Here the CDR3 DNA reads TGTGCCAGCAGTCTAGCGGGGGCACACGAGCAGTACTTC. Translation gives CASSLAGAHEQYF.